This entry features one TCR beta chain sequence. This clonotype was observed a few times. The antigen it recognizes is unknown. No much larger clone exists at a distance of one base, and base qualities are not known. Amplification of TCR beta CDR3 regions was carried out from RNA transcripts. A first-round RT-PCR of the TCR CDR3 used the HTBI primer set with the Qiagen OneStep RT-PCR kit. The libraries were constructed in a second round of multiplex PCR and then size-selected and purified. Sequencing of the libraries was done on an Illumina HiSeq2000 using paired-end 100 bp reads. On the study's bioinformatics: Raw data were processed with SOAPnuke, discarding reads with adapters, uncalled bases, mean Phred below 15, or no exact constant-primer or identifier match. High-quality paired reads were merged using COPE v1.2.5, and each unique nucleotide sequence was defined as a clonotype. Clonotypes were aligned to IMGT TRBV, TRBD and TRBJ reference segments using MiTCR v1.1. Analysis was restricted to V-J combinations with a frequency above 0.0001, which covered 99.2% of repertoires. A TCS score was defined as the ratio of F50 (clonal expansion) to E x V (chaos), with BLOSUM62-based TCRdist applied between CDR3 peptides within each V-J. Welch's t-statistics and random forest reduced 450 to 600 V-J features to 13, which were used in a naive Bayes classifier (R e1071). Through fastp at Q25 and MiXCR, TCRdb rebuilt clones from the public reads, retaining in-frame beta chains. When rows share a CDR3 protein, they turn into one entry using the most common DNA and genes. V and J calls and clone size were set by TCRdb, not the authors. Here the sample has around 500,000 distinct CDR3 sequences; around 14% occur a single time. Less than 20% of the sample rests with the top ten.

V has 7 bases trimmed and J has 4 bases trimmed; junction bases matching no gene number 6. The CDR3 spans 14 residues, from the cysteine through the phenylalanine. The kept DNA is CDR3 alone, 42 bases in frame from the first base. As encoded in the germline V gene, CDR1 is MNHEY while CDR2 is SVGEGT. The source of the sample is a study of T cells in Graves' hyperthyroidism and ophthalmopathy (dated by TCRdb to between 2017 and 2020). Broadly, across the study: Peripheral blood samples were taken at the time of initial diagnosis, prior to any treatment. Once sampling was done, hyperthyroidism patients were given methimazole at a starting dose of 30 mg daily, whereas ophthalmopathy patients were given high-dose intravenous methylprednisolone. TCR Vbeta CDR3 sequencing of fewer than 150 peripheral blood samples (around 45 ophthalmopathy, about 80 hyperthyroidism and around 17 progressor patients) is reported in the paper. The 100 or so discovery patients were randomly split 7:3 into training and test sets. In addition, the study compared T-cell repertoires in thyroid tissue and in blood from roughly six Graves' hyperthyroidism patients. Whether ophthalmopathy could be predicted prospectively was tested in an independent validation cohort made up of under 20 hyperthyroidism patients plus 17 patients who later progressed to ophthalmopathy. TCR V-J signatures able to tell the groups apart were searched for in a discovery cohort of approximately 95 patients, of whom more than 40 had Graves' ophthalmopathy and about 60 had stable Graves' hyperthyroidism.

A patient counted as having stable Graves' hyperthyroidism if no progression to ophthalmopathy occurred over 18 months of follow-up. Hyperthyroidism patients were aged 18 to 65 years and newly diagnosed, with disease duration of less than 2 months. Any patient with an uncontrolled infection, another autoimmune disease, pregnancy or lactation was excluded. Diagnoses were based on clinical symptoms, serum thyroxine and TRAb, thyroid ultrasound and orbital computed tomography. PBMCs were isolated from 8 to 10 ml of fresh peripheral blood by Ficoll-Paque density gradient centrifugation. Total RNA was extracted with Trizol reagent, and quality was checked on an Agilent 2100 Bioanalyzer. What the work shows at the level of the full study, not this receptor alone: Most expanded thyroid clonotypes (frequency above 0.001) were also detected in blood, a finding suggesting that blood repertoires may reflect thyroid immune responses. Sample size was not statistically predetermined, and investigators were not blinded to group allocation. Ophthalmopathy was separated from stable hyperthyroidism by a 13 V-J signature model, with 85% to 90% sensitivity and approximately 81% specificity obtained in cross-validation and 80%/75% obtained in testing. In validation, progression to ophthalmopathy was predicted by the model with about 70% sensitivity and 72% to 85% specificity, a median of roughly 6.4 months before onset.

The chain is encoded by TRBV6-2 or TRBV6-3 joined to TRBJ2-1; 8 middle bases align to TRBD1. The sample was blood. The sequence was collected from a woman aged 18 to 35 with Graves' hyperthyroidism. The DNA is as follows: TGTGCCAGCAACAGGGACAGGCTTTACAATGAGCAGTTCTTC. Its translation reads: CASNRDRLYNEQFF.